The 24 T cell receptor beta chains listed next were all sequenced from one sample in a study of blood T cell repertoires in COVID-19. TCRdb keeps only in-frame clones here, not all; method: immunoSEQ multiplex PCR. In the table there are 120,000 or so clones, about 90% of which are singletons. Sequenced sample: peripheral blood. The receptors were gathered from a man aged 70 or older who had recovered from COVID-19.

The chain employs TRBV5-1 and TRBJ2-1, with 11 nucleotides matching TRBD2. The CDR3 runs to 16 residues. Germline trimming cut 0 bases from V and 6 bases from J; bases unmatched to any gene: 5. Germline V gene lookup returns CDR1 SGHRS and CDR2 YFSETQ. The chain's CDR3 is CASSLALAGGINEQFF. The DNA for the CDR3 is TGCGCCAGCAGCTTGGCCCTAGCGGGGGGTATCAATGAGCAGTTCTTC.

The rearrangement uses TRBV6-5 and TRBJ1-1; TRBD1 matches 11 bases. The CDR3 spans 14 residues. Germline loops: CDR1 MNHEY, CDR2 SVGAGI. V dropped 6 bases and J dropped 1; count of bases not matched to a gene: 1. The CDR3 bases are TGTGCCAGCAGGGACAGGGGGCGGAACACTGAAGCTTTCTTT. This translates into CASRDRGRNTEAFF.

This chain connects TRBV28 to TRBJ2-3, with 10 bases identical to TRBD2. There are 14 residues in the CDR3. Looked up from germline, CDR1 is MDHEN and CDR2 is SYDVKM. Trimming at V came to 7 bases and at J to 4 bases, leaving 5 bases not matched to a gene. CDR3 DNA sequence: TGTGCCAGCATCGCTAGCGGGGGTCCAGATACGCAGTATTTT. Its translation is CASIASGGPDTQYF. Full variable domain (missing parts from reference TRBV28 and TRBJ2-3): DVKVTQSSRYLVKRTGEKVFLECVQDMDHENMFWYRQDPGLGLRLIYFSYDVKMKEKGDIPEGYSVSREKKERFSLILESASTNQTSMYLCASIASGGPDTQYFGPGTRLTVL.

This chain connects TRBV19 to TRBJ2-7; TRBD2 aligns across 8 bases. The germline CDR1 and CDR2 sequences are LNHDA and SQIVND (reference sequence). The CDR3 totals 16 residues. V gave up 3 bases and J gave up 2 bases; unmatched junction bases: 9. The DNA for the CDR3 is TGTGCCAGTAGTATTGGAGCGGGAGTTTCCACCTACGAGCAGTACTTC. Translating it yields CASSIGAGVSTYEQYF.

The rearrangement uses TRBV11-1 and TRBJ1-1; D is undetermined. V was shortened by 6 bases and J by 1 base, with 15 bases between the two germline ends. Germline V gene sequence: CDR1 SGHAT, CDR2 FQDESV (reference sequence). This CDR3 contains 15 residues. The CDR3 loop reads CASRDSARKNTEAFF. CDR3 coding DNA: TGTGCCAGCAGAGATTCGGCCAGGAAGAACACTGAAGCTTTCTTT.

The J gene is TRBJ2-7, the V gene TRBV18; 11 bases align to TRBD1. The CDR3 sequence is 15 residues long. The V and J ends lost 0 bases and 5 bases, in that order; junction bases with no gene match: 3. Germline V CDR1 and CDR2: KGHSH, LQKENI. CDR3 in amino acids: CASSPPGQGGHEQYF. CDR3 DNA sequence: TGTGCCAGCTCACCACCGGGACAGGGGGGCCACGAGCAGTACTTC.

The rearrangement links TRBV6-1 to TRBJ1-3, with 7 bases fitting TRBD1. With V trimmed by 2 bases and J by 4 bases, 5 bases remained unmatched. Germline V gene data show CDR1 as MNHNS and CDR2 as SASEGT. This CDR3 is built from 15 residues. CDR3 coding DNA: TGTGCCAGCAGTGAATTCGGGACAGCAGGAAACACCATATATTTT. It translates to CASSEFGTAGNTIYF.

Only one count was recorded for this clone. The chain couples TRBV5-1 to TRBJ2-7, with 10 positions matching TRBD1. The CDR3 contains 14 residues. Germline V gives CDR1 SGHRS, CDR2 YFSETQ. After removal of 4 bases from V and 6 bases from J, the junction contained 7 bases not matched to a gene. In nucleotides, the CDR3 is TGCGCCAGCAGCACCGGGACAGGGGCTTTCGAGCAGTACTTC. Protein product: CASSTGTGAFEQYF.

The chain has TRBV30 and TRBJ1-3; TRBD1 aligns across 8 bases. The ends lost 1 base at V and 5 bases at J; junction bases unmatched: 7. The CDR3 consists of 15 residues. CDR1 is GTSNPN and CDR2 is SVGIG in the germline V gene (reference sequence). This CDR3 is CAWSAQGALRNTIYF. In DNA form, the CDR3 reads TGTGCCTGGAGTGCCCAGGGGGCGCTAAGAAACACCATATATTTT.

This clone was counted a few times. The V and J genes are TRBV25-1 and TRBJ1-2; D uncertain. Trimming pared 4 bases from V and 4 bases from J, leaving 7 bases between. CDR1 and CDR2 from the germline V gene are MGHDK and SYGVNS. The CDR3 sequence is 12 residues long. The CDR3 DNA follows: TGTGCCAGCAGTGGTTATTTCTATGGCTACACCTTC. It yields the protein CASSGYFYGYTF.

The V and J genes are TRBV28 and TRBJ1-5, with 9 bases aligning to TRBD1. The CDR3 length is 14 residues. CDR1 MDHEN and CDR2 SYDVKM come from the germline V gene. Trimming at V came to 5 bases and at J to 5 bases, leaving 4 bases not matched to a gene. DNA of the CDR3: TGTGCCAGCAGTCACGGGACAGGGCATCAGCCCCAGCATTTT. The encoded protein is CASSHGTGHQPQHF. Full variable domain (remainder filled in from reference TRBV28 and TRBJ1-5): DVKVTQSSRYLVKRTGEKVFLECVQDMDHENMFWYRQDPGLGLRLIYFSYDVKMKEKGDIPEGYSVSREKKERFSLILESASTNQTSMYLCASSHGTGHQPQHFGDGTRLSIL.

The chain couples TRBV7-6 to TRBJ1-6; tentatively, D is TRBD1 (6 bases). Germline V gives CDR1 SGHVS, CDR2 FNYEAQ. V was cut by 6 bases and J by 7 bases, with 16 bases left in between. The CDR3 has 15 residues. Written as DNA, the CDR3 is TGTGCCAGCAGTCACGGGGGGGGGCGGAATTCACCCCTCCACTTT. It specifies CASSHGGGRNSPLHF.

This rearrangement joins TRBV5-1 to TRBJ1-3; TRBD1 matches at 9 bases. CDR3 length: 16 residues. Germline values: CDR1 SGHRS, CDR2 YFSETQ. The ends lost 2 bases at V and 2 bases at J; junction bases unmatched: 5. CDR3 in amino acids: CASSLSGTGTGNTIYF. Here the CDR3 DNA reads TGCGCCAGCAGCTTATCCGGGACAGGGACTGGAAACACCATATATTTT.

The chain employs TRBV7-7 and TRBJ2-1, with D unclear. The V and J ends lost 3 bases and 7 bases respectively, with 19 bases between them. From germline, CDR1 is SSHAT and CDR2 FNYEAQ (reference sequence). This CDR3 is built from 16 residues. The CDR3 DNA follows: TGTGCCAGCAGCTTGTATCCGGTCTCGTTGTGGAATGAGCAGTTCTTC. Its translation: CASSLYPVSLWNEQFF.

This clone appeared a single time. V gene TRBV5-1 combines with J gene TRBJ2-5; D is uncertain. Trimming removed 0 bases at V and 1 base at J, with 7 bases between. In germline, CDR1 is SGHRS, CDR2 YFSETQ. CDR3 length equals 14 residues. The CDR3 spells CASSLGSGQETQYF. As DNA, the CDR3 is TGCGCCAGCAGCTTGGGTTCAGGCCAAGAGACCCAGTACTTC.

The rearrangement links TRBV12-5 to TRBJ2-3, with 7 bases that match TRBD2. CDR3 length: 13 amino acids. Germline V gene lookup returns CDR1 LGHNT and CDR2 FRNRAP. V was pared by 3 bases and J by 5 bases, with 2 bases of the junction left unmatched. In DNA form, the CDR3 reads TGTGCTAGTGGTTTCGGGGAGGGAGATACGCAGTATTTT. Translating gives CASGFGEGDTQYF.

This clone came up many times. CDR3 in amino acids: CASSEAQGSFYEQYF. Here the CDR3 DNA reads TGTGCCAGCAGTGAAGCGCAGGGGTCGTTCTACGAGCAGTACTTC. The rearrangement uses TRBV2 and TRBJ2-7, with TRBD1 as a possible D gene (6 bases). Germline-derived CDR1 and CDR2 are SNHLY and FYNNEI. With 0 bases removed from V and 3 bases from J, the gap between germline ends came to 12 bases. This CDR3 spans 15 amino acids.

This clone has just a few counts. This chain joins TRBV9 and TRBJ1-3, with a possible D match to TRBD1 (6 bases). This CDR3 has 15 amino acids. Germline V gene data show CDR1 as SGDLS and CDR2 as YYNGEE. V lost 0 bases and J 1 base, leaving 8 bases between the germline ends. Here the CDR3 DNA reads TGTGCCAGCAGCGTAGACAGGGAATCTGGAAACACCATATATTTT. Translated: CASSVDRESGNTIYF.

V usage is TRBV9 and J usage is TRBJ2-1; the match to TRBD2 covers 7 bases. V gave up 3 bases and J gave up 0 bases; unmatched junction bases: 0. The CDR3 extends over 14 amino acids. CDR1 and CDR2 from the germline V gene are SGDLS and YYNGEE. The CDR3 spells CASSAGGSYNEQFF. CDR3 in DNA: TGTGCCAGCAGCGCGGGGGGCTCCTACAATGAGCAGTTCTTC.

Here the CDR3 DNA reads TGTGCCAGCAGCCCATCACTGCCCCCGTACGAGCAGTACTTC. It yields the protein CASSPSLPPYEQYF. The V and J genes are TRBV14 and TRBJ2-7; no clear D. V was pared by 4 bases and J by 4 bases, with 14 bases between. Germline CDR1 SGHDN, CDR2 FVKESK. This CDR3 spans 14 amino acids.

This clone was seen just once. V and J are TRBV2 and TRBJ1-2; D not resolved. There are 13 residues in the CDR3. Trimming took off 7 bases at V and 2 bases at J, with 11 bases between the two ends. Per germline, CDR1 SNHLY and CDR2 FYNNEI. The CDR3 region is CASKADLNYGYTF. The CDR3 nucleotides are TGTGCCAGCAAGGCGGATTTGAACTATGGCTACACCTTC.

In its sample, this clone was seen a few times. V is TRBV28 and J is TRBJ1-3; D remains ambiguous. Trimming took 4 bases from V and 9 from J, leaving 7 bases between them. The CDR3 contains 11 residues. Germline CDR1 and CDR2: MDHEN and SYDVKM. The CDR3 nucleotides are TGTGCCAGCAGTTCTAGTGCCACCATATATTTT. It specifies CASSSSATIYF.

The gene calls are TRBV7-2 and TRBJ2-7, with 8 bases lining up with TRBD1. The length of the CDR3 is 15 residues. Germline V gene sequence: CDR1 SGHTA, CDR2 FQGNSA. V lost 5 bases, J lost 3 bases, and 9 bases stayed unmatched. As DNA, the CDR3 is TGTGCCAGCAGCCCTAATGGACAGGGACACTACGAGCAGTACTTC. Protein sequence: CASSPNGQGHYEQYF.

In this sample, this clone turned up a few times. The rearrangement joins TRBV19 to TRBJ2-7, with 8 bases fitting TRBD2. This CDR3 has 14 amino acids. J lost 2 bases, V lost 2 bases, and 2 bases had no gene match. Germline values: CDR1 LNHDA, CDR2 SQIVND (reference sequence). CDR3 region: CASSIFGGAYEQYF. The DNA of the CDR3 is TGTGCCAGTAGTATATTCGGGGGGGCCTACGAGCAGTACTTC.